The T cell receptor (beta chain) under discussion was sequenced for a study of blood T cell repertoires in COVID-19. The germline gives CDR1 MNHEY, CDR2 SVGAGI. The CDR3 loop spans 14 amino acids. V was trimmed by 5 bases and J by 1 base, leaving 9 bases between them. This clone occurred once. This table comes from immunoSEQ multiplex PCR, and its TCRdb copy is limited to in-frame clones, with some not included. The table records over 200,000 clones, 90% to 95% of them present only once. Sequencing was performed on peripheral blood. The chain joins TRBV6-5 to TRBJ1-5; D is unclear. The source of this sequence is a man in his fifties or sixties with COVID-19, enrolled during active disease. CDR3 protein: CASSQTPSNQPQHF. The CDR3 coding sequence is TGTGCCAGCAGTCAAACACCGAGCAATCAGCCCCAGCATTTT.